A selection of T cell receptor beta chains follows, all from one sample in a study of identical twins. TCRdb independently ran MiXCR on the 5' RACE reads; one entry per CDR3 protein. The sample records fewer than 250,000 distinct CDR3 sequences, about 7% being singletons. The sample was also reused in another study, on yellow fever vaccine responses in identical twins.

The sequenced sample was memory (CD45RO+) T cells sorted from blood. Source of these receptors: a woman younger than 35 in good health. Each CDR3 is given with its conserved first and last residue. The D gene is left open where the match is weak. Size is stated for part of the rows, as once, few or many counts, or as a class when the clone is expanded.

clone_size d_call j_call v_call cdr3_aa cdr3_nt
few NA TRBJ1-2 TRBV5-1 CASSLDLDRVNYGYTF TGCGCCAGCAGCTTGGACCTAGATCGGGTAAACTATGGCTACACCTTC
NA NA TRBJ2-3 TRBV20-1 CSARPISGITDTQYF TGCAGTGCTAGACCCATCAGCGGAATCACAGATACGCAGTATTTT
many TRBD2 TRBJ2-7 TRBV12-3/TRBV12-4 CASSAWERGAYEQYF TGTGCCAGCAGTGCTTGGGAGCGGGGGGCCTACGAGCAGTACTTC
many TRBD1 TRBJ1-4 TRBV12-3/TRBV12-4 CASSPRTGSGEKLFF TGTGCCAGCAGTCCCCGGACAGGGAGTGGTGAAAAACTGTTTTTT
few TRBD1 TRBJ2-7 TRBV27 CASSLSPGTGGYEQYF TGTGCCAGCAGTTTATCTCCTGGGACAGGGGGCTACGAGCAGTACTTC
few NA TRBJ2-3 TRBV28 CASSGVTDTQYF TGTGCCAGCAGTGGGGTTACAGATACGCAGTATTTT
NA TRBD2 TRBJ2-2 TRBV7-9 CASSLEGLAYTGELFF TGTGCCAGCAGCTTAGAGGGACTAGCGTACACCGGGGAGCTGTTTTTT
few NA TRBJ1-2 TRBV2 CASKGTYGYTF TGTGCCAGCAAGGGGACCTATGGCTACACCTTC
few NA TRBJ1-1 TRBV15 CATSSPRQNTEAFF TGTGCCACCAGCAGTCCACGACAGAACACTGAAGCTTTCTTT
many NA TRBJ1-2 TRBV12-3/TRBV12-4 CASSFRGNYGYTF TGTGCCAGCAGTTTCAGGGGTAACTATGGCTACACCTTC
few TRBD2 TRBJ2-3 TRBV4-2 CASSPTSGGADTQYF TGTGCCAGCAGCCCGACTAGCGGGGGGGCAGATACGCAGTATTTT
NA TRBD2 TRBJ2-2 TRBV20-1 CCAPPPATSGFSGELFF TGCTGCGCCCCTCCCCCCGCGACTAGCGGGTTCTCCGGGGAGCTGTTTTTT
many NA TRBJ2-1 TRBV28 CASRPRGGRPNASYNEQFF TGTGCCAGCAGACCCCGTGGGGGGCGACCCAATGCCTCCTACAATGAGCAGTTCTTC
many NA TRBJ1-4 TRBV5-1 CASSSRADNEKLFF TGCGCCAGCAGCTCCCGGGCCGATAATGAAAAACTGTTTTTT
NA NA TRBJ2-7 TRBV5-1 CASSHQQDSEQYF TGCGCCAGCAGCCACCAACAGGATAGCGAGCAGTACTTC
many TRBD2 TRBJ2-5 TRBV3-1 CASSHWGLAGVETQYF TGTGCCAGCAGCCATTGGGGACTAGCGGGAGTTGAGACCCAGTACTTC
few NA TRBJ2-7 TRBV12-3/TRBV12-4 CASSLGRRGEQYF TGTGCCAGCAGTTTAGGCAGGAGGGGCGAGCAGTACTTC
NA TRBD1 TRBJ2-3 TRBV6-1 CASSPDRRTDTQYF TGTGCCAGCAGTCCGGACAGGCGCACAGATACGCAGTATTTT
few TRBD2 TRBJ2-5 TRBV2 CASVRTSGWETQYF TGTGCCAGCGTCAGGACTAGCGGGTGGGAGACCCAGTACTTC
NA NA TRBJ1-1 TRBV11-2 CASSLSTQRVTAFF TGTGCCAGCAGCTTATCTACCCAAAGGGTGACAGCTTTCTTT
many TRBD1 TRBJ2-1 TRBV24-1 CATNPGTGLIF TGTGCCACCAATCCGGGGACAGGGTTAATCTTC
NA NA TRBJ2-5 TRBV7-8 CASSQAHQETQYF TGTGCCAGCTCCCAGGCTCACCAAGAGACCCAGTACTTC
NA NA TRBJ1-2 TRBV3-1 CASTQRTEGFYGYTF TGTGCCTCCACCCAAAGGACAGAAGGGTTCTATGGCTACACCTTC
few TRBD1 TRBJ1-1 TRBV10-3 CAISPTGERVNTEAFF TGTGCCATCAGCCCGACAGGGGAGAGGGTGAACACTGAAGCTTTCTTT
many TRBD1 TRBJ2-1 TRBV24-1 CATSEPGQGRSEQFF TGTGCCACCAGTGAACCCGGACAGGGGAGGAGTGAGCAGTTCTTC
few NA TRBJ1-1 TRBV7-3 CASSLQGSGTEAFF TGTGCCAGCAGCCTACAAGGGTCGGGCACTGAAGCTTTCTTT
few NA TRBJ2-2 TRBV5-1 CASSLALQGGTGELFF TGCGCCAGCAGCTTGGCCTTACAGGGAGGCACCGGGGAGCTGTTTTTT
many NA TRBJ2-1 TRBV20-1 CSARKTSDTSYNEQFF TGCAGTGCCAGAAAAACCTCAGACACCTCCTACAATGAGCAGTTCTTC